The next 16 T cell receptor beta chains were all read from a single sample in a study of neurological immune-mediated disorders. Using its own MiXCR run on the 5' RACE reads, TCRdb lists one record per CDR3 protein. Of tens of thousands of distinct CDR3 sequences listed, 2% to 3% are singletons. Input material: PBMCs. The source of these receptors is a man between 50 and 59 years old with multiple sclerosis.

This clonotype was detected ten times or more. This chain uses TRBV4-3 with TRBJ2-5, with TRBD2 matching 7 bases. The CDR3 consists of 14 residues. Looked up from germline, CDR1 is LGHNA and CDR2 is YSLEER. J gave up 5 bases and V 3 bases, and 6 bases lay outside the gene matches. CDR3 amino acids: CASSQGLTAETQYF. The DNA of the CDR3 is TGCGCCAGCAGCCAGGGACTAACCGCGGAGACCCAGTACTTC.

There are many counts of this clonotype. The CDR3 DNA sequence: TGTGCCACCAGTAACTCGGGACAGGACGAATTTGGCAATCAGCCCCAGCATTTT. It yields the protein CATSNSGQDEFGNQPQHF. V and J are TRBV15 and TRBJ1-5; TRBD1 agrees at 8 bases. CDR3 length: 18 residues. Germline V gives CDR1 LNHNV, CDR2 YYDKDF (reference sequence). J was trimmed by 2 bases and V by 6 bases; bases with no gene match: 15.

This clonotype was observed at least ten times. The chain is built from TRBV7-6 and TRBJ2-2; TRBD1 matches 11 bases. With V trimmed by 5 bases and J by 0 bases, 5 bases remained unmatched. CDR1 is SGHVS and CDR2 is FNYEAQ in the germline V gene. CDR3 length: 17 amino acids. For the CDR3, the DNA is TGTGCCAGCAGCAGGACAGGGGGCACTTCGAACACCGGGGAGCTGTTTTTT. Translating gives CASSRTGGTSNTGELFF.

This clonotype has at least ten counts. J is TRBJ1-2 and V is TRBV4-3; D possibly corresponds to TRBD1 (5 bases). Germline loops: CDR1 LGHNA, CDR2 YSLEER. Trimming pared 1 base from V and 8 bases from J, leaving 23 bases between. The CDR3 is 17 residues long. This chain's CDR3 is CASSQATGARDRGGYTF. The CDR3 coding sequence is TGCGCCAGCAGCCAAGCTACCGGGGCCAGGGATAGGGGAGGCTACACCTTC.

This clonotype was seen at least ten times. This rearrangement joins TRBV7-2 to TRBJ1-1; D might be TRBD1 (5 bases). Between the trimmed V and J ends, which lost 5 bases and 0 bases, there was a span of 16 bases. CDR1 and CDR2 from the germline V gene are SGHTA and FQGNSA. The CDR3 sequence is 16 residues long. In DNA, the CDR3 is TGTGCCAGCAGCCGCGCAGGCGGGACCATGAACACTGAAGCTTTCTTT. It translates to CASSRAGGTMNTEAFF.

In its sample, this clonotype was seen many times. CDR3 sequence: CASSLDVNTEAFF. The CDR3 nucleotides read TGTGCCAGCAGCCTCGACGTGAACACTGAAGCTTTCTTT. V is TRBV7-9 and J is TRBJ1-1; D is unclear. The CDR3 is 13 residues long. Germline loops: CDR1 SEHNR, CDR2 FQNEAQ (reference sequence). Deletions cut 5 bases from V and 0 bases from J, with 7 bases between. Looking up the rest from reference TRBV7-9 and TRBJ1-1 gives the full variable domain: DTGVSQNPRHKITKRGQNVTFRCDPISEHNRLYWYRQTLGQGPEFLTYFQNEAQLEKSRLLSDRFSAERPKGSFSTLEIQRTEQGDSAMYLCASSLDVNTEAFFGQGTRLTVV.

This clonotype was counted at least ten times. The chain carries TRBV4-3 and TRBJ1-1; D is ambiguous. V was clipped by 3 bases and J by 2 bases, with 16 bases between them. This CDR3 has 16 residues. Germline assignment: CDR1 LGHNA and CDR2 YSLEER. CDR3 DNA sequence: TGCGCCAGCAGCCACACAAGAGAATCCGGAAACACTGAAGCTTTCTTT. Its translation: CASSHTRESGNTEAFF.

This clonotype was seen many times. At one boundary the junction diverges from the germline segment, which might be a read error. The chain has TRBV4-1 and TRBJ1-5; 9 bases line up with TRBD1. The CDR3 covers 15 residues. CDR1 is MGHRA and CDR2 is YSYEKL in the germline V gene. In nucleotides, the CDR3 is TGCGCCAGCAGCCAAGTGACAGGGGGTCTTCAGCCCCAGAATTTT. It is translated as CASSQVTGGLQPQNF.

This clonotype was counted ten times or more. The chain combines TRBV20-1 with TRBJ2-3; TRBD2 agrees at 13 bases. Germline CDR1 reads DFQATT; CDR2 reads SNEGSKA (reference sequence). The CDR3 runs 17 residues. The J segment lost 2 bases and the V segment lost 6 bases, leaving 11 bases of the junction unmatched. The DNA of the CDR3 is TGCAGTGCCCTCAGACTAGCGGGGGGACAGACCACAGATACGCAGTATTTT. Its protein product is CSALRLAGGQTTDTQYF.

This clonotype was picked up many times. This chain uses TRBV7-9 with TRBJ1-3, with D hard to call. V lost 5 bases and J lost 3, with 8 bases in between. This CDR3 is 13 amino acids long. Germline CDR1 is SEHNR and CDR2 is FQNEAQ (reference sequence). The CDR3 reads CASSPGGGNTIYF. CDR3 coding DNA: TGTGCCAGCAGCCCCGGAGGTGGAAACACCATATATTTT.

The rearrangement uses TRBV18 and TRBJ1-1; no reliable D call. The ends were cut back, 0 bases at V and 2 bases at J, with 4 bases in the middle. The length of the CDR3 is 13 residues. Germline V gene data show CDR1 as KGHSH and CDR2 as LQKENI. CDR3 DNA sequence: TGTGCCAGCTCACCACCTATAAACACTGAAGCTTTCTTT. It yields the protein CASSPPINTEAFF.

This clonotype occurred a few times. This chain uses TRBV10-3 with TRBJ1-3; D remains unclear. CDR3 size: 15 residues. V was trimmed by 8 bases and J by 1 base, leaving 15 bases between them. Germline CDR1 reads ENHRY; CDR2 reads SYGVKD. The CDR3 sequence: CAIYEGPRSGNTIYF. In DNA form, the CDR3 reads TGTGCCATCTACGAGGGCCCGAGGTCTGGAAACACCATATATTTT.

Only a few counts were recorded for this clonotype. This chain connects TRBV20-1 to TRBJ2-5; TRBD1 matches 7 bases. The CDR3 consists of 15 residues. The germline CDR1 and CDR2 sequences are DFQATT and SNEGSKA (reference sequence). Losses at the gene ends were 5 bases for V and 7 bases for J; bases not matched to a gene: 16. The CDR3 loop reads CSAETPGQTGRTQYF. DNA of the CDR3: TGCAGTGCTGAGACTCCGGGACAGACGGGAAGGACCCAGTACTTC.

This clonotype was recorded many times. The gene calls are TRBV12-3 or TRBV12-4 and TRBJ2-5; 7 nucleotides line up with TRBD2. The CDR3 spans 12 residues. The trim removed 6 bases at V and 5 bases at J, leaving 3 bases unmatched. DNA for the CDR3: TGTGCCAGCAGCCGGGGAGGGGAGACCCAGTACTTC. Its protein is CASSRGGETQYF.

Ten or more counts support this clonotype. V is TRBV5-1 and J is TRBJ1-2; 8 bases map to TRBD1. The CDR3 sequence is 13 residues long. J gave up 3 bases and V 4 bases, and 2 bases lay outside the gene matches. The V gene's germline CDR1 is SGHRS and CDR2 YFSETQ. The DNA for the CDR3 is TGCGCCAGCAGCATGGGACAGGACTATGGCTACACCTTC. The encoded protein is CASSMGQDYGYTF.

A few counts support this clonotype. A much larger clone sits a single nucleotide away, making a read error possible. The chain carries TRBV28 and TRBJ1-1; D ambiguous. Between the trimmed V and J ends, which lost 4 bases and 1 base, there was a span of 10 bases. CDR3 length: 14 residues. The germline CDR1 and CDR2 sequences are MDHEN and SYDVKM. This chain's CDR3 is CASSYRKANTEAFF. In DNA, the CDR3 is TGTGCCAGCAGTTACCGGAAGGCGAACACTGAAGCTTTCTTT.